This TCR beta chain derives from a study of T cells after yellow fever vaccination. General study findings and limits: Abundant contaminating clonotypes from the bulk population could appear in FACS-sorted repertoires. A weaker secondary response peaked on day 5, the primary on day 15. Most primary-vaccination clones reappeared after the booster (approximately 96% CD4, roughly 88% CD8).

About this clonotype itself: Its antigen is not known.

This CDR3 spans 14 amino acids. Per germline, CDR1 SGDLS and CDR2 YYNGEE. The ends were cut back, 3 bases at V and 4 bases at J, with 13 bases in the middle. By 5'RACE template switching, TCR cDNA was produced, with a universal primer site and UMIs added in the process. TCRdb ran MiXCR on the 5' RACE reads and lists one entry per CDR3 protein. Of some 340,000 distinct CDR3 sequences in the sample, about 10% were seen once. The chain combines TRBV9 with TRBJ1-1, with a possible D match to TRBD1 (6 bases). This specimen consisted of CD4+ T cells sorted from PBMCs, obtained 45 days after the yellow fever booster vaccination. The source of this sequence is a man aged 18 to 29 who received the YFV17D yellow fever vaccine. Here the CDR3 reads CASSAQGYGTEAFF. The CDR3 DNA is TGTGCCAGCAGCGCTCAGGGGTACGGCACTGAAGCTTTCTTT.